The 32 T cell receptor beta chains below come from one sample, sequenced in a study of PD-1 blockade in classical Hodgkin lymphoma. Some clones are missing from TCRdb's copy, which holds only in-frame ones; the method was immunoSEQ multiplex PCR. The data hold tens of thousands of clones, with around 90% observed a single time. This sample's time point: cycle 4 day 1 (C4D1), after more than five weeks of nivolumab. Every patient had relapsed following autologous stem cell transplantation, and cohorts differed in brentuximab vedotin exposure. The source was peripheral blood mononuclear cells (PBMCs), collected before the fourth cycle of nivolumab. All receptors derive from a human donor with classical Hodgkin lymphoma.

The genes are TRBV2 and TRBJ2-5; 10 bases align to TRBD2. In germline, CDR1 is SNHLY, CDR2 FYNNEI. The CDR3 contains 14 residues. J was trimmed by 5 bases and V by 6 bases; bases with no gene match: 6. The CDR3 DNA reads TGTGCCAGCAGGCTAGCGGGAGATTCTGAGACCCAGTACTTC. It codes for CASRLAGDSETQYF.

V gene TRBV19 combines with J gene TRBJ1-1, with D possibly TRBD1 on 5 matching bases. Germline values: CDR1 LNHDA, CDR2 SQIVND (reference sequence). The CDR3 is 15 residues long. V was pared by 7 bases and J by 8 bases, with 23 bases between. The CDR3 spells CASTLRSSGGSEAFF. The CDR3 DNA follows: TGTGCCAGTACCCTTCGGAGCTCCGGGGGGTCCGAAGCTTTCTTT.

V usage is TRBV13 and J usage is TRBJ2-7; no clear D gene. Germline values: CDR1 PRHDT, CDR2 FYEKMQ (reference sequence). Trimming removed 3 bases from V and 8 bases from J, with 14 bases in between. This CDR3 has 13 amino acids. CDR3 region: CASSFGASPQQYF. CDR3 sequence (DNA): TGTGCCAGCAGCTTCGGCGCCAGCCCACAGCAGTACTTC.

The V and J genes are TRBV9 and TRBJ1-4, with 8 positions matching TRBD1. The CDR3 is 18 amino acids. The V and J ends lost 2 bases and 7 bases, in that order; junction bases with no gene match: 16. Germline V gene lookup returns CDR1 SGDLS and CDR2 YYNGEE. The CDR3 protein is CASSVLDRDWGMGEKLFF. In nucleotides, the CDR3 is TGTGCCAGCAGCGTGTTGGACAGGGATTGGGGGATGGGTGAAAAACTGTTTTTT. Full variable domain (missing parts from reference TRBV9 and TRBJ1-4): DSGVTQTPKHLITATGQRVTLRCSPRSGDLSVYWYQQSLDQGLQFLIQYYNGEERAKGNILERFSAQQFPDLHSELNLSSLELGDSALYFCASSVLDRDWGMGEKLFFGSGTQLSVL.

The chain has TRBV4-2 and TRBJ2-5, with D perhaps matching TRBD2 (5 bases). Germline loops: CDR1 LGHNA, CDR2 YNFKEQ. Deletions cut 0 bases from V and 4 bases from J, with 9 bases between. The CDR3 has 14 residues. The CDR3 reads CASSQELARETQYF. CDR3 coding DNA: TGTGCCAGCAGCCAAGAATTAGCGAGAGAGACCCAGTACTTC.

In its sample, this clone was seen once. The CDR3 loop reads CASSQRGLSSYEQYF. The CDR3 DNA follows: TGTGCCAGCAGCCAACGAGGTCTAAGCTCCTACGAGCAGTACTTC. V is TRBV7-9 and J is TRBJ2-7; D ambiguous. Germline V gives CDR1 SEHNR, CDR2 FQNEAQ (reference sequence). Trimming shortened V by 5 bases and J by 0 bases, and 14 bases separated the two germline ends. The CDR3 sequence is 15 residues long.

The genes are TRBV28 and TRBJ1-5; D perhaps matches TRBD1 (5 bases). CDR1 and CDR2 (germline): MDHEN, SYDVKM. CDR3 length: 12 amino acids. The V end lost 6 bases, the J end lost 7 bases, and 10 bases lay between the germline ends. CDR3: CASRSGTQPQHF. CDR3 nucleotide sequence: TGTGCCAGCAGATCTGGGACCCAGCCCCAGCATTTT.

The CDR3 DNA reads TGTGCCAGTGCCGGGACTAGCGGGGGGGCCGATACGCAGTATTTT. Protein product: CASAGTSGGADTQYF. The J gene is TRBJ2-3, the V gene TRBV28; 16 bases are a match to TRBD2. This CDR3 region has 15 residues. Germline values: CDR1 MDHEN, CDR2 SYDVKM. J gave up 6 bases and V 9 bases, and 6 bases lay outside the gene matches.

This chain connects TRBV5-4 to TRBJ2-5; unclear D gene. This CDR3 is built from 14 residues. The germline V gene has CDR1 SGHNT and CDR2 YYREEE (reference sequence). V was trimmed by 1 base and J by 2 bases, leaving 9 bases between them. CDR3 amino acids: CASSLRTEQETQYF. The DNA for the CDR3 is TGTGCCAGCAGCTTGCGTACCGAGCAAGAGACCCAGTACTTC. Full variable domain (missing parts from reference TRBV5-4 and TRBJ2-5): ETGVTQSPTHLIKTRGQQVTLRCSSQSGHNTVSWYQQALGQGPQFIFQYYREEENGRGNFPPRFSGLQFPNYSSELNVNALELDDSALYLCASSLRTEQETQYFGPGTRLLVL.

This clone was seen only once. The chain carries TRBV19 and TRBJ1-6; D perhaps matches TRBD1 (5 bases). CDR1 is LNHDA and CDR2 is SQIVND in the germline V gene (reference sequence). V was shortened by 10 bases and J by 14 bases, with 21 bases between the two germline ends. The CDR3 has 13 amino acids. CDR3 region: CATQGRQFGALHF. CDR3 DNA sequence: TGTGCCACCCAGGGACGCCAGTTCGGGGCCCTCCACTTT.

This chain links TRBV4-1 with TRBJ1-6; 8 bases agree with TRBD1. J was trimmed by 10 bases and V by 1 base; bases with no gene match: 9. The CDR3 totals 16 residues. Germline lookup yields CDR1 MGHRA and CDR2 YSYEKL. The CDR3 sequence: CASSQAHRDRQSPLHF. For the CDR3, the DNA is TGCGCCAGCAGCCAAGCCCACCGGGACAGGCAATCACCCCTCCACTTT.

The chain is built from TRBV7-9 and TRBJ2-5; TRBD2 matches 8 bases. V shed 7 bases and J 6 bases; nucleotides not matched to a gene: 13. The germline V gene has CDR1 SEHNR and CDR2 FQNEAQ (reference sequence). This CDR3 has 15 residues. Written as DNA, the CDR3 is TGTGCCAGCACCGCTCGGAGTAGCGGGGTACAGACCCAGTACTTC. This sequence encodes CASTARSSGVQTQYF.

This chain connects TRBV15 to TRBJ1-2, with 9 bases fitting TRBD1. The germline gives CDR1 LNHNV, CDR2 YYDKDF (reference sequence). After removal of 2 bases from V and 6 bases from J, the junction contained 4 bases not matched to a gene. The CDR3 has 14 residues. Here the CDR3 DNA reads TGTGCCACCAGCAGACCTCGGACAGGGGATGGCTACACCTTC. Encoded protein: CATSRPRTGDGYTF.

This sequence joins TRBV6-5 and TRBJ2-2; no clear D. The CDR3 has 11 amino acids. The germline V gene encodes CDR1 MNHEY and CDR2 SVGAGI. V lost 4 bases, J lost 6 bases, and 3 bases lay in between. The CDR3 region is CASSSSGELFF. DNA of the CDR3: TGTGCCAGCAGTTCCTCCGGGGAGCTGTTTTTT.

The rearrangement uses TRBV6-1 and TRBJ1-4; D is ambiguous. CDR1 and CDR2 (germline): MNHNS, SASEGT. V dropped 3 bases and J dropped 8 bases, with 13 bases sitting between them. This CDR3 has 14 amino acids. The CDR3 protein is CASSENQLGEKLFF. The CDR3 DNA reads TGTGCCAGCAGTGAGAACCAACTAGGGGAAAAACTGTTTTTT.

In its sample, this clone was seen once. This rearrangement joins TRBV7-9 to TRBJ2-7; D remains unclear. The CDR3 contains 12 residues. Deletions cut 3 bases from V and 7 bases from J, with 10 bases between. CDR1 is SEHNR and CDR2 is FQNEAQ in the germline V gene (reference sequence). The CDR3 loop reads CASSFLVFEQYF. Here the CDR3 DNA reads TGTGCCAGCAGCTTTCTTGTTTTTGAGCAGTACTTC.

This rearrangement joins TRBV27 to TRBJ2-7, with 10 nucleotides matching TRBD1. Germline assignment: CDR1 MNHEY and CDR2 SMNVEV (reference sequence). J lost 7 bases, V lost 5 bases, and 17 bases had no gene match. The CDR3 runs 17 residues. The CDR3 nucleotides are TGTGCCAGCAGTCCCTCCTTCCCGGGACAGGGGTGGTGGGAGCAGTACTTC. It is translated as CASSPSFPGQGWWEQYF.

The chain combines TRBV5-1 with TRBJ2-7; 10 bases line up with TRBD1. Trimming took 4 bases from V and 6 from J; bases not matched to a gene: 10. Germline CDR1 and CDR2: SGHRS and YFSETQ. The CDR3 has 15 amino acids. The CDR3 region is CASSPTPGQGSEQYF. CDR3 nucleotides: TGCGCCAGCAGCCCAACCCCGGGACAGGGGTCCGAGCAGTACTTC.

The chain's CDR3 is CVRSPGQGLYTDTQYF. CDR3 bases: TGTGTCAGAAGCCCGGGACAGGGCCTATACACAGATACGCAGTATTTT. V is TRBV7-5 and J is TRBJ2-3; the table's D call TRBD1 went unverified against the DNA. TRBV7-5 is assigned pseudogene status. The length of the CDR3 is 16 residues.

The genes are TRBV5-1 and TRBJ1-4; D may be TRBD1 (5 bases). The V gene's germline CDR1 is SGHRS and CDR2 YFSETQ. With 0 bases removed from V and 8 bases from J, the gap between germline ends came to 17 bases. The CDR3 is 16 residues long. This CDR3 is CASSLALGPLGEKLFF. The CDR3 DNA reads TGCGCCAGCAGCTTGGCTTTGGGGCCATTGGGAGAAAAACTGTTTTTT.

The gene calls are TRBV6-5 and TRBJ1-1; D unresolved. V was cut by 6 bases and J by 1 base, with 15 bases left in between. Germline lookup yields CDR1 MNHEY and CDR2 SVGAGI. This CDR3 comprises 15 residues. CDR3 in DNA: TGTGCCAGCAGAGGCGTTAGGATCGAGAACACTGAAGCTTTCTTT. It translates to CASRGVRIENTEAFF.

The CDR3 spells CSVERGMAGELFF. The DNA for the CDR3 is TGCAGCGTTGAAAGGGGGATGGCCGGGGAGCTGTTTTTT. The rearrangement uses TRBV29-1 and TRBJ2-2, with D possibly being TRBD1 (6 bases). V lost 2 bases, J lost 6 bases, and 10 bases lay in between. The CDR3 is made up of 13 amino acids. The germline CDR1 and CDR2 sequences are SQVTM and ANQGSEA.

The rearrangement links TRBV4-1 to TRBJ1-1, with D perhaps matching TRBD1 (6 bases). The V gene's germline CDR1 is MGHRA and CDR2 YSYEKL. The length of the CDR3 is 16 residues. V dropped 1 base and J dropped 3 bases, with 15 bases sitting between them. CDR3 in DNA: TGCGCCAGCAGCCAAGTGGGGCAGGGGTCGGACACTGAAGCTTTCTTT. This encodes CASSQVGQGSDTEAFF.

A single count supports this clone. CDR3: CASSLLAAGGLNEQFF. The CDR3, as DNA: TGCGCCAGCAGCTTGTTGGCAGCGGGGGGGCTGAATGAGCAGTTCTTC. The chain uses TRBV5-1 and TRBJ2-1, with 10 bases aligning to TRBD2. Germline V gene lookup returns CDR1 SGHRS and CDR2 YFSETQ. CDR3 length equals 16 residues. V dropped 1 base and J dropped 7; count of bases not matched to a gene: 8.

This chain uses TRBV19 with TRBJ1-4; the D is unclear. The germline V gene encodes CDR1 LNHDA and CDR2 SQIVND (reference sequence). CDR3 size: 14 residues. Trimming shortened V by 7 bases and J by 7 bases, and 16 bases separated the two germline ends. The CDR3 region is CASTPVQSTEKLFF. CDR3 DNA sequence: TGTGCCAGTACCCCGGTACAGTCAACTGAAAAACTGTTTTTT.

The rearrangement links TRBV5-4 to TRBJ2-2, with D unclear. The CDR3 totals 14 residues. CDR1 and CDR2 from the germline V gene are SGHNT and YYREEE (reference sequence). V was cut by 2 bases and J by 1 base, with 6 bases left in between. CDR3 sequence reads: CASSFSGNTGELFF. CDR3 in DNA: TGTGCCAGCAGCTTTTCGGGGAACACCGGGGAGCTGTTTTTT.

V and J are TRBV7-9 and TRBJ1-6; D is undetermined. Germline values: CDR1 SEHNR, CDR2 FQNEAQ (reference sequence). The CDR3 spans 13 residues. With 6 bases removed from V and 10 bases from J, the gap between germline ends came to 13 bases. The DNA for the CDR3 is TGTGCCAGCAGGACACAAAGGGCCTCACCCCTCCACTTT. Amino acids: CASRTQRASPLHF.

V and J are TRBV19 and TRBJ2-3; no reliable D call. This CDR3 is 14 amino acids long. Between the trimmed V and J ends, which lost 5 bases and 1 base, there was a span of 10 bases. Germline V CDR1 and CDR2: LNHDA, SQIVND (reference sequence). The CDR3 spells CASSVGTRTDTQYF. CDR3 coding DNA: TGTGCCAGTAGTGTGGGAACTCGCACAGATACGCAGTATTTT.

This clone was observed a single time. The rearrangement links TRBV5-1 to TRBJ2-3, with TRBD2 identical over 8 bases. The length of the CDR3 is 16 residues. Germline V lookup: CDR1 SGHRS, CDR2 YFSETQ. V trimming: 0 bases; J trimming: 1 base; junction bases outside the gene matches: 4. The chain's CDR3 is CASSLGSGGGTDTQYF. The CDR3 DNA follows: TGCGCCAGCAGCTTGGGGAGCGGGGGCGGCACAGATACGCAGTATTTT.

J is TRBJ1-6 and V is TRBV6-1; a weak D match, TRBD1 (5 bases). The length of the CDR3 is 15 residues. Per germline, CDR1 MNHNS and CDR2 SASEGT. Trimming took off 1 base at V and 7 bases at J, with 11 bases between the two ends. As DNA, the CDR3 is TGTGCCAGCAGTGAAGGGGCAGGGTCGAATTCACCCCTCCACTTT. Its protein is CASSEGAGSNSPLHF.

The genes are TRBV29-1 and TRBJ1-1; D is undetermined. The germline V gene encodes CDR1 SQVTM and CDR2 ANQGSEA. V gave up 6 bases and J gave up 4 bases, with 21 bases separating them. The CDR3 spans 15 residues. This chain's CDR3 is CSVEYEGKRSTEAFF. The CDR3 nucleotides are TGCAGCGTCGAATATGAAGGCAAGCGTAGCACTGAAGCTTTCTTT.

V usage is TRBV28 and J usage is TRBJ1-3, with TRBD1 identical over 10 bases. Germline-derived CDR1 and CDR2 are MDHEN and SYDVKM. The CDR3 is made up of 15 amino acids. J lost 2 bases, V lost 4 bases, and 2 bases had no gene match. The CDR3 nucleotides read TGTGCCAGCAGTTCGGACAGGGGGGCTGGAAACACCATATATTTT. Its translation is CASSSDRGAGNTIYF.